Listed below are T cell receptor beta chains from one sample, sequenced in a study of blood T cells in healthy people across ages. TCRdb itself ran the 5' RACE reads through MiXCR, one entry per CDR3 protein. Here the sample spans more than 1,000,000 distinct CDR3 sequences, about 23% being singletons. The same specimen was also included in a second study, on T cells of mothers and their children.

Sequenced: blood. The receptors come from a girl aged 2-15 years in good health. Both conserved end residues are trimmed from each CDR3. Fields, in order: clone size, V gene, J gene, CDR3 protein. Size is stated for part of the rows, as once, few or many counts, or as a class when the clone is expanded.

-	TRBV20-1	TRBJ2-1	SAIIAGGYNEQF
few	TRBV7-9	TRBJ1-1	ASSLAQVSEAF
few	TRBV20-1	TRBJ2-4	SAPDSLLAKNIQY
-	TRBV13	TRBJ1-1	ASSLRISKAEAF
-	TRBV20-1	TRBJ2-5	SASRDMETQY
few	TRBV20-1	TRBJ2-3	SASGLDSDTQY
-	TRBV27	TRBJ2-2	ASSSLTRPGELF
few	TRBV29-1	-	SVAGTMGTVEQF
few	TRBV4-1	TRBJ2-7	ASSPGEGPRFDYEQY
-	TRBV12-3/TRBV12-4	TRBJ2-1	ASTAGLNEQF
-	TRBV29-1	TRBJ2-5	SVRQILYQETQY
few	TRBV2	TRBJ2-1	ASSEWGPSGKNNEQF
-	TRBV2	TRBJ2-3	ASSVGLSTDTQY
few	TRBV4-2	TRBJ2-7	ASSPSGTPYEQY
-	TRBV6-5	TRBJ1-5	ASSYFAGQPQH
few	TRBV4-3	TRBJ2-1	ASSQVWSSGGASSYNEQF
-	TRBV20-1	TRBJ2-3	SARDYLGAWSTDTQY
-	TRBV7-9	TRBJ2-2	ASSLRWERRQTGELF
-	TRBV29-1	TRBJ2-5	SVYGDGGKETQY
-	TRBV6-6	TRBJ2-1	ASSPLAEQF
few	TRBV4-2	TRBJ2-7	ASSRGTWDEQY
few	TRBV12-3/TRBV12-4	TRBJ1-1	ASSRGRSNTEAF
-	TRBV25-1	TRBJ2-1	ASSDGTAAYNEQF
-	TRBV7-8	TRBJ2-1	ASLTSPQRGAFLTYNEQF
-	TRBV20-1	TRBJ2-1	SARDLGTGRNEQF
-	TRBV28	TRBJ1-5	ATRETRLNQPQH
few	TRBV20-1	TRBJ2-3	SAASSTDTQY
-	TRBV20-1	TRBJ2-1	SARAYTYNEQF
-	TRBV5-6	TRBJ2-7	ASSLEFSRETYEQY
-	TRBV7-9	TRBJ1-4	ASSPGVRANEKLF